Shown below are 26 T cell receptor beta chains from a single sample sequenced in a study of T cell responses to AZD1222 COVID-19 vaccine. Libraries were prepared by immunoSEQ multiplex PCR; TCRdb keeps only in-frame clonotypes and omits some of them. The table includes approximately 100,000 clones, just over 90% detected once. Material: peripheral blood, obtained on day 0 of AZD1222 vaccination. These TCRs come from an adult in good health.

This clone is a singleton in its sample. Here the CDR3 reads CAWSGGNTEAFF. The CDR3 region has the DNA TGTGCCTGGAGTGGCGGAAACACTGAAGCTTTCTTT. The chain is built from TRBV30 and TRBJ1-1; D gene unclear. V was trimmed by 1 base and J by 2 bases, leaving 5 bases between them. Germline V gene data show CDR1 as GTSNPN and CDR2 as SVGIG (reference sequence). The CDR3 is made up of 12 amino acids.

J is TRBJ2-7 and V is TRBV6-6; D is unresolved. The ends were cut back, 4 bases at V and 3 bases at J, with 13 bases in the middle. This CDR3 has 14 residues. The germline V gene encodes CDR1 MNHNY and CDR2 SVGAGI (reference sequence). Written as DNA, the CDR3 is TGTGCCAGCAGTTTATTAACACCTAGCTACGAGCAGTACTTC. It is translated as CASSLLTPSYEQYF.

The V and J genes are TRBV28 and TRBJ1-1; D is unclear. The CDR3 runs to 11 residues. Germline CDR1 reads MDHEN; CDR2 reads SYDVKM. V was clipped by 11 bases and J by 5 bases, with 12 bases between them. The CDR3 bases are TGTGCCGTCCGAGTGGGGACTGAAGCTTTCTTT. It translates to CAVRVGTEAFF. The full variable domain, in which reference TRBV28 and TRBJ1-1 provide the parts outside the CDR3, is DVKVTQSSRYLVKRTGEKVFLECVQDMDHENMFWYRQDPGLGLRLIYFSYDVKMKEKGDIPEGYSVSREKKERFSLILESASTNQTSMYLCAVRVGTEAFFGQGTRLTVV.

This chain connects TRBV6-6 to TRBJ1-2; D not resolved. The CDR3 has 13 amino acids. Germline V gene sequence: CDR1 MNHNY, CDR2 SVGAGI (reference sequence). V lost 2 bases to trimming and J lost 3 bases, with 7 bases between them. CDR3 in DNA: TGTGCCAGCAGTTACCCTACAGACTATGGCTACACCTTC. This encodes CASSYPTDYGYTF.

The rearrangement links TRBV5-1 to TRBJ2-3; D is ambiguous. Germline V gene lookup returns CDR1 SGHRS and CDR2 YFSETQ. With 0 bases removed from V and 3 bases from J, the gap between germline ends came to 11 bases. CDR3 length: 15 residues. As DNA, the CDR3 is TGCGCCAGCAGCTTGGAACTCTCTAGTACAGATACGCAGTATTTT. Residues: CASSLELSSTDTQYF. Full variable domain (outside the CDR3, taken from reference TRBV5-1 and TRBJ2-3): KAGVTQTPRYLIKTRGQQVTLSCSPISGHRSVSWYQQTPGQGLQFLFEYFSETQRNKGNFPGRFSGRQFSNSRSEMNVSTLELGDSALYLCASSLELSSTDTQYFGPGTRLTVL.

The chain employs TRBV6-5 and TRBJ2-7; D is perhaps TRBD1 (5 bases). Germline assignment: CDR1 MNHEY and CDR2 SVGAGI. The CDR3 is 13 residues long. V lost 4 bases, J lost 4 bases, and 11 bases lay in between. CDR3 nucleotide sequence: TGTGCCAGCAGTTCAGGGTTTCGGTACGAGCAGTACTTC. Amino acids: CASSSGFRYEQYF.

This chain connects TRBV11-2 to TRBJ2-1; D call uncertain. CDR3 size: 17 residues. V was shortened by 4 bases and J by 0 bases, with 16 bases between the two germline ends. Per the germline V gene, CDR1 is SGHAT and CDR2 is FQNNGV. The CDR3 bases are TGTGCCAGCAGCTCCAAAAACTCGGCTAGCTCCTACAATGAGCAGTTCTTC. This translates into CASSSKNSASSYNEQFF. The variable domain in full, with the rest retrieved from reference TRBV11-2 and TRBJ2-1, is EAGVAQSPRYKIIEKRQSVAFWCNPISGHATLYWYQQILGQGPKLLIQFQNNGVVDDSQLPKDRFSAERLKGVDSTLKIQPAKLEDSAVYLCASSSKNSASSYNEQFFGPGTRLTVL.

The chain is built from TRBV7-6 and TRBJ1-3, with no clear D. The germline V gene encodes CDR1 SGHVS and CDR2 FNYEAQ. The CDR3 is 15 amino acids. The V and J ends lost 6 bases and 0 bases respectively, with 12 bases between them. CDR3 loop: CASSLDTFSGNTIYF. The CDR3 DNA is TGTGCCAGCAGTCTCGACACTTTCTCTGGAAACACCATATATTTT.

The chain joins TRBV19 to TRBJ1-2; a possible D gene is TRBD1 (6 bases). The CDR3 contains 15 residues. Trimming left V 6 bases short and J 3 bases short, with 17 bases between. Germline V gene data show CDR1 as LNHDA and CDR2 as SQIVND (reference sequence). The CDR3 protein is CASSQAGDPYYGYTF. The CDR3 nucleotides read TGTGCCAGTAGCCAAGCAGGGGATCCGTACTATGGCTACACCTTC.

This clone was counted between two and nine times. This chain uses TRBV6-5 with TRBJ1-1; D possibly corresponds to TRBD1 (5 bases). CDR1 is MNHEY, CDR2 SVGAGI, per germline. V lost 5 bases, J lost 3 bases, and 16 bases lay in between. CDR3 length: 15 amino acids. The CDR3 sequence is CASSPGPTVDTEAFF. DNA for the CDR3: TGTGCCAGCAGTCCAGGGCCCACAGTAGACACTGAAGCTTTCTTT.

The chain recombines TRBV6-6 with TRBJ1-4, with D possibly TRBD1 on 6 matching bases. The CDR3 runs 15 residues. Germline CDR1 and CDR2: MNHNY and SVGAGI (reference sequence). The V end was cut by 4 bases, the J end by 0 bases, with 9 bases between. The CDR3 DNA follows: TGTGCCAGCAGTTCTCCAGGGGCAACTAATGAAAAACTGTTTTTT. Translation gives CASSSPGATNEKLFF.

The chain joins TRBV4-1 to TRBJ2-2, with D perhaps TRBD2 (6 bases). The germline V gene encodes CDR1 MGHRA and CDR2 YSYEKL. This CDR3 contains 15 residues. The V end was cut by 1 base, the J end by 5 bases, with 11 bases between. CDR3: CASSQAQGGTGELFF. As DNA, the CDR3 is TGCGCCAGCAGCCAAGCCCAGGGAGGAACCGGGGAGCTGTTTTTT.

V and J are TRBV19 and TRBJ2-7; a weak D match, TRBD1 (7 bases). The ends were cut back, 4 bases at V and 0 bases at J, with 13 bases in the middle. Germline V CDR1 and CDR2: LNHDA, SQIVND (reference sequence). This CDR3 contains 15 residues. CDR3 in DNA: TGTGCCAGTAGTACCAACAGGGGAGGCTCCTACGAGCAGTACTTC. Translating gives CASSTNRGGSYEQYF. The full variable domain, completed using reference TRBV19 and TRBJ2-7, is DGGITQSPKYLFRKEGQNVTLSCEQNLNHDAMYWYRQDPGQGLRLIYYSQIVNDFQKGDIAEGYSVSREKKESFPLTVTSAQKNPTAFYLCASSTNRGGSYEQYFGPGTRLTVT.

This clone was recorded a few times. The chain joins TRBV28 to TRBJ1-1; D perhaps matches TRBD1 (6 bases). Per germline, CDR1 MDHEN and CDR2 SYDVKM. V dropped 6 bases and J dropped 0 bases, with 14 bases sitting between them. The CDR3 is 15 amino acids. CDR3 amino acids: CASRQEDRLNTEAFF. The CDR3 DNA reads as TGTGCCAGCAGGCAAGAGGACAGATTGAACACTGAAGCTTTCTTT.

The chain's CDR3 is CASSAPDGYTF. The CDR3 region has the DNA TGTGCCAGCAGCGCGCCCGATGGCTACACCTTC. The genes are TRBV9 and TRBJ1-2; D unclear. V was shortened by 3 bases and J by 6 bases, with 6 bases between the two germline ends. This CDR3 spans 11 amino acids. Germline lookup yields CDR1 SGDLS and CDR2 YYNGEE. The entire variable domain, with the rest obtained from reference TRBV9 and TRBJ1-2, is as follows: DSGVTQTPKHLITATGQRVTLRCSPRSGDLSVYWYQQSLDQGLQFLIQYYNGEERAKGNILERFSAQQFPDLHSELNLSSLELGDSALYFCASSAPDGYTFGSGTRLTVV.

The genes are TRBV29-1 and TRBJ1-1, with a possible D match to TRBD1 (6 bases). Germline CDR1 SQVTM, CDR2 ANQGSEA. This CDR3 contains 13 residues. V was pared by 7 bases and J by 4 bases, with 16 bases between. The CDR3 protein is CSEKQGAGTEAFF. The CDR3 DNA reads TGCAGCGAGAAACAGGGCGCGGGCACTGAAGCTTTCTTT.

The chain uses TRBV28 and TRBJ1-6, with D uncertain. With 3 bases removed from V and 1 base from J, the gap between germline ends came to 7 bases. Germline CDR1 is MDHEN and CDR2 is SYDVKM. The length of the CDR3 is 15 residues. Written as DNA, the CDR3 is TGTGCCAGCAGTTTGGCGGGGTCCTATAATTCACCCCTCCACTTT. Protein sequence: CASSLAGSYNSPLHF.

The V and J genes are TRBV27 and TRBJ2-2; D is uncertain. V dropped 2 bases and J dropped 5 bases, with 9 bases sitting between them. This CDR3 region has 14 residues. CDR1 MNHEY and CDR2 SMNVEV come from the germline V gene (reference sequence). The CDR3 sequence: CASSLVGETGELFF. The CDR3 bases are TGTGCCAGCAGTTTAGTTGGGGAAACCGGGGAGCTGTTTTTT.

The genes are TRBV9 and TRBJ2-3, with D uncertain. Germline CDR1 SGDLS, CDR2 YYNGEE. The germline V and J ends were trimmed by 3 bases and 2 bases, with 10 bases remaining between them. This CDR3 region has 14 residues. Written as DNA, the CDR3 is TGTGCCAGCAGCGCCCGGAATCCCACAGATACGCAGTATTTT. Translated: CASSARNPTDTQYF.

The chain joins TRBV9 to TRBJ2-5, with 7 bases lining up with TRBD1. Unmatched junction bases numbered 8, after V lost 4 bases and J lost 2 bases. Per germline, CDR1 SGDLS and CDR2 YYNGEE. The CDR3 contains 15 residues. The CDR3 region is CASSLGQELQETQYF. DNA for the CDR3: TGTGCCAGCAGCCTCGGACAGGAGTTACAAGAGACCCAGTACTTC.

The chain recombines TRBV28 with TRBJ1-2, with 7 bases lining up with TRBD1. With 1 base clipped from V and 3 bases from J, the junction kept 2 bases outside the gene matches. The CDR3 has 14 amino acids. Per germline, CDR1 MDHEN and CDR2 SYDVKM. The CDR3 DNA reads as TGTGCCAGCAGTTTATCAGGGACAGACTATGGCTACACCTTC. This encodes CASSLSGTDYGYTF.

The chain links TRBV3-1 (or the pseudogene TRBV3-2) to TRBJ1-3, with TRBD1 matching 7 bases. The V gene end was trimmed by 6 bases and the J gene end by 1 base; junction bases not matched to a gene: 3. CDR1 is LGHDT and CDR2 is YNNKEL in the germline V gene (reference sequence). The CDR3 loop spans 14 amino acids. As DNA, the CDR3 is TGTGCCAGCAGTAACAGGGGTTCTGGAAACACCATATATTTT. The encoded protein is CASSNRGSGNTIYF.

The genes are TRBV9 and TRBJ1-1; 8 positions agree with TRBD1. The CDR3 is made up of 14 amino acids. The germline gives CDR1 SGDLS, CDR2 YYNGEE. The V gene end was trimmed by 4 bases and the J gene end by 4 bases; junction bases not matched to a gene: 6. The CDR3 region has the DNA TGTGCCAGCAGCACACAACAGGGGGGCACTGAAGCTTTCTTT. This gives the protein CASSTQQGGTEAFF.

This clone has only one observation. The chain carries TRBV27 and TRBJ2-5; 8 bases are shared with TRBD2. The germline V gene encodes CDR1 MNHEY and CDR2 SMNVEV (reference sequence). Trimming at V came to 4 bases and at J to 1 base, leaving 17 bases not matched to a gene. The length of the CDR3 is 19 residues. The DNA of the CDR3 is TGTGCCAGCAGTTCCGAGCTCGTAGTCGGGGGGGCCCCCCAAGAGACCCAGTACTTC. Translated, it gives CASSSELVVGGAPQETQYF.

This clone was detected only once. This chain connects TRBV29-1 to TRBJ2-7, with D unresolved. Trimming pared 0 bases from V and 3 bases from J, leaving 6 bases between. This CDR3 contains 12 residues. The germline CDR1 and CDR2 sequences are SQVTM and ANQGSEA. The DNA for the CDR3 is TGCAGCGTTGAAGAGGACGGCTACGAGCAGTACTTC. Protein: CSVEEDGYEQYF.

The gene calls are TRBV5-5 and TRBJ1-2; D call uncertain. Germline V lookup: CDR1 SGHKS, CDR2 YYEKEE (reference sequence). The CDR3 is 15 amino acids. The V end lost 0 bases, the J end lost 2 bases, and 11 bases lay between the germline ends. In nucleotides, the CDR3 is TGTGCCAGCAGCTTGGCGGGGTACTCGAACTATGGCTACACCTTC. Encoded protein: CASSLAGYSNYGYTF.